This T cell receptor beta chain was sequenced for a study of molecular identifiers for immune sequencing clone quantification. At the level of the study: Replicates partitioned RNA from roughly 21,000 or 96,000 naive CD8 cells into five parts, sequencing four. General study results and limits: Naive cells had under 1% of molecules in clones above 20 RNA copies, effectors over 98%. Spiked Jurkat TCR RNA equivalent to one cell reportedly surfaced among some 1 million naive cells.

This clonotype has only a few counts. Its antigen is still unknown. A junction end diverges from the germline sequence, so it may reflect a read error. When naive CD8 T cells were sorted, they were gated as CD8+CD4-CCR7+CD45RA+. Per germline, CDR1 MDHEN and CDR2 SYDVKM. This CDR3 contains 15 residues. TCRdb recomputed calls from the PCR reads with MiXCR, one row per CDR3 protein. The table lists 460,000 or so distinct CDR3 sequences, about 22% of them singletons. The chain links TRBV28 to TRBJ2-2; tentatively, D is TRBD2 (6 bases). This TCR derives from a human donor in good health. Some libraries in this study had Jurkat cell RNA spiked in. Input material: naive CD8+ T cells from blood, with Jurkat cell RNA spiked in. Noted subset: FACS-sorted CD8+CD4-CCR7+CD45RA+ naive T cells. In DNA, the CDR3 is TGTGCCAGCAGTGCGGAGACTAGTATCACCGGGGAGCTGCTTTTT. It is translated as CASSAETSITGELLF.